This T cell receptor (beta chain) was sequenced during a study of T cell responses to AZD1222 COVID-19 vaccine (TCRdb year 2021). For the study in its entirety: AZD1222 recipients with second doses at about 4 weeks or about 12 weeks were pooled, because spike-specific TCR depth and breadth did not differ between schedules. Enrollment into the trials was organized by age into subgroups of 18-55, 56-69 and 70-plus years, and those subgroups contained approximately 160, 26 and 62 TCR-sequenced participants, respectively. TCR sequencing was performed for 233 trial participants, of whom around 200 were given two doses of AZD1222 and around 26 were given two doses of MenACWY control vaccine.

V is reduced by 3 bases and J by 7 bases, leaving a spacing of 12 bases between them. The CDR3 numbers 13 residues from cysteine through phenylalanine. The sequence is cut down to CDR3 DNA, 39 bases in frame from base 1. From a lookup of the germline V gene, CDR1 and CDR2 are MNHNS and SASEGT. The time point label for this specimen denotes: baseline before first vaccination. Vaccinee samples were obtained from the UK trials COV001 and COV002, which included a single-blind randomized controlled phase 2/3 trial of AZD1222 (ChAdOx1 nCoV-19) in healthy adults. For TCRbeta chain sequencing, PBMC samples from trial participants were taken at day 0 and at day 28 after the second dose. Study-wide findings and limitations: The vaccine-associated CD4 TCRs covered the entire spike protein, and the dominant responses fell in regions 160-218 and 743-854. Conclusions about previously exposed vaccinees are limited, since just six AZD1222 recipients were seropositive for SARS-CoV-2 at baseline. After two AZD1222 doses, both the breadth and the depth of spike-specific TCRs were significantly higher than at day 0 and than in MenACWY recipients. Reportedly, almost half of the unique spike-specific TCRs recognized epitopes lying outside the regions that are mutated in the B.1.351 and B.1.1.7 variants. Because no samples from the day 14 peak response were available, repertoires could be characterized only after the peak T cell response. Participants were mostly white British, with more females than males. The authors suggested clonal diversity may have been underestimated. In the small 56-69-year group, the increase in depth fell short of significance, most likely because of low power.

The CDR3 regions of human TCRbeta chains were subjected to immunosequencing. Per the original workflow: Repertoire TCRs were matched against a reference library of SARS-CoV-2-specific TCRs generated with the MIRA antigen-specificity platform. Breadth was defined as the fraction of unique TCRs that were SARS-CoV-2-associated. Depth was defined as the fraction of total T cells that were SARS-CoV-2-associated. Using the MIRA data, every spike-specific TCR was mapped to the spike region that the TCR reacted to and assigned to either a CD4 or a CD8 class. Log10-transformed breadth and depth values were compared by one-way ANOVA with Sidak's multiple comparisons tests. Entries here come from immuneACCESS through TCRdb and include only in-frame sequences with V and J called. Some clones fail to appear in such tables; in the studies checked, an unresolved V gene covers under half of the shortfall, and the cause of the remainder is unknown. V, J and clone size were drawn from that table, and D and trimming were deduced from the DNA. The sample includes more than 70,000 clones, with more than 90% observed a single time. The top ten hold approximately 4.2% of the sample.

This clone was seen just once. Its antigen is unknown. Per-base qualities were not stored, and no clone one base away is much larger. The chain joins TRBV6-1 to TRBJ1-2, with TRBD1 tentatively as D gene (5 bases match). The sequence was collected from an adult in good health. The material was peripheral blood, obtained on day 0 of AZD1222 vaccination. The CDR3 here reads CASSDGLGLGYTF. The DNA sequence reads TGTGCCAGCAGTGATGGGTTGGGACTTGGCTACACCTTC.